The next 3 T cell receptor beta chains were all read from a single sample in a study of early stage breast cancer tumors (dated by TCRdb to about 2017). The protocol used for the library was the immunoSEQ multiplex PCR assay. The table comes from immuneACCESS by way of TCRdb, which keeps in-frame sequences with V and J called. Part of the clones is missing from these tables; in studies checked, under half for an unresolved V gene and the rest for unknown reasons. The sample table contains about 11,000 clones; only one count was recorded for about three quarters of them. The top ten constitute roughly a fifth of the sample. Sequencing input: breast tumor tissue. These receptors all stem from a person aged 35-50 years with breast cancer.

This rearrangement joins TRBV6-5 to TRBJ2-4; D remains unclear. V lost 6 bases, J lost 3 bases, and 9 bases lay in between. Germline-derived CDR1 and CDR2 are MNHEY and SVGAGI. CDR3 size: 13 residues. The CDR3 reads CASRLSDKNIQYF. As DNA, the CDR3 is TGTGCCAGCAGACTCTCCGACAAAAACATTCAGTACTTC.

This chain joins TRBV2 and TRBJ2-5; 7 bases fit TRBD1. Germline values: CDR1 SNHLY, CDR2 FYNNEI. Germline trimming cut 6 bases from V and 2 bases from J; bases unmatched to any gene: 9. The CDR3 loop spans 15 amino acids. CDR3 sequence (DNA): TGTGCCAGCAGCCAATTGGGACAGCTTCAAGAGACCCAGTACTTC. Translated, it gives CASSQLGQLQETQYF.

The V gene is TRBV19, the J gene TRBJ1-3; D ambiguous. V was trimmed by 2 bases and J by 1 base, leaving 9 bases between them. The germline V gene encodes CDR1 LNHDA and CDR2 SQIVND (reference sequence). The CDR3 sequence is 15 residues long. As DNA, the CDR3 is TGTGCCAGTAGTATACTCGACGGATCTGGAAACACCATATATTTT. Translating gives CASSILDGSGNTIYF. Variable domain in full (rest from reference TRBV19 and TRBJ1-3): DGGITQSPKYLFRKEGQNVTLSCEQNLNHDAMYWYRQDPGQGLRLIYYSQIVNDFQKGDIAEGYSVSREKKESFPLTVTSAQKNPTAFYLCASSILDGSGNTIYFGEGSWLTVV.